The rows below give T cell receptor beta chains drawn from one sample of a study of shared clonotypes between healthy human individuals. Measured with immunoSEQ multiplex PCR; TCRdb has only the in-frame clones, and not every one. The sample yields about 1 million clones, roughly 75% seen once. Sequencing was done on a sample of memory CD4+ T cells sorted from blood. These receptors were obtained from a man aged 18-30 years in good health. Each CDR3 is given with its conserved first and last residue. D genes are given only for firm matches. Size is omitted from some rows. Given values are once, few, many or a class for expanded clones.

>.|.|TRBV5-1|TRBJ2-3
TGCGCCAGCAGCTTGGATCCTACAGATACGCAGTATTTT
CASSLDPTDTQYF
>.|.|TRBV19|TRBJ2-3
TGTGCCAGTAGTTCTAGGGGAAGAAGCACAGATACGCAGTATTTT
CASSSRGRSTDTQYF
>.|TRBD1|TRBV29-1|TRBJ2-7
TGCAGCGTTGTTAGGGACAGGGGAACGCGGAGATCGTCCTACGAGCAGTACTTC
CSVVRDRGTRRSSYEQYF
>few|.|TRBV6-5|TRBJ1-6
TGTGCCAGCAGTTACGGGGTCCAGGGGAATTCACCCCTCCACTTT
CASSYGVQGNSPLHF
>.|TRBD2|TRBV7-9|TRBJ2-3
TGTGCCAGCAAGCGGGACCCCACAGATACGCAGTATTTT
CASKRDPTDTQYF
>.|TRBD1|TRBV28|TRBJ2-7
TGTGCCAGCAGTTTGCCCGGGGGACAGGGGTACGAGCAGTACTTC
CASSLPGGQGYEQYF
>.|TRBD1|TRBV4-1|TRBJ2-5
TGCGCCAGCAGCCAACTTCCCGGGACAGGGCAAGAGACCCAGTACTTC
CASSQLPGTGQETQYF
>.|TRBD1|TRBV28|TRBJ2-7
TGTGCCAGCAGGGACAGGGCCGAGCAGTACTTC
CASRDRAEQYF
>.|TRBD1|TRBV4-1|TRBJ2-5
TGCGCCAGCAGCACCGGGACAGGGGGGCAAGAGACCCAGTACTTC
CASSTGTGGQETQYF
>.|TRBD1|TRBV4-1|TRBJ1-4
TGCGCCAGCAGCTATGGGACAGGGCCTAATGAAAAACTGTTTTTT
CASSYGTGPNEKLFF
>.|.|TRBV7-8|TRBJ1-1
TGTGCCAGCAGCTTAGTGGGGGCTGAAGCTTTCTTT
CASSLVGAEAFF
>.|.|TRBV7-2|TRBJ2-4
TGTGCCAGCTCAAAACTACCGGGACTCACCCAGGGGAACATTCAGTACTTC
CASSKLPGLTQGNIQYF
>many|.|TRBV7-9|TRBJ2-7
TGTGCCAGCAGCTCTAACTACGAGCAGTACTTC
CASSSNYEQYF